This TCR beta chain was recovered during a study of T cells in Graves' hyperthyroidism and ophthalmopathy. This clonotype has only a few counts. The CDR3 has 13 residues. CDR1 KGHSH and CDR2 LQKENI come from the germline V gene. Trimming took off 2 bases at V and 9 bases at J, with 11 bases between the two ends. Sample collection date corresponds to first hyperthyroidism diagnosis, prior to any ophthalmopathy symptoms. RNA transcripts were the template for amplifying TCR beta CDR3 regions. First-round RT-PCR with HTBI primers amplified the TCR CDR3 region. TCRdb redid the calling of the multiplex PCR reads with MiXCR, one entry per CDR3 protein. The table records roughly 400,000 distinct CDR3 sequences, roughly 14% of them present only once.

The origin of this receptor is a woman aged 18-35 years with Graves' hyperthyroidism that later progressed to Graves' ophthalmopathy. V gene TRBV18 combines with J gene TRBJ2-1; unclear D gene. The specimen was blood. The CDR3, as DNA: TGTGCCAGCTCACCAAGATCAGACGGTGAGCAGTTCTTC. Translated, it gives CASSPRSDGEQFF.